This TCR beta chain is drawn from a study of T-cell memory formation after mild COVID-19. General study points: Some clones that responded turned up in pre-infection memory, which suggests that cross-reactive memory joined in. Clones which contracted sat mainly in CM and EM if CD4+, and in EMRA if CD8+. The study found balanced CD4/CD8 in clones contracting day 15 to 85 and a CD4+ lean in later expanders.

Germline V gives CDR1 SGHTA, CDR2 FQGNSA. The CDR3 is 14 amino acids. Trimming took 11 bases from V and 1 from J, leaving 15 bases between them. This clonotype was picked up a small number of times. The target antigen is unknown. 5'RACE primed from the constant segment yielded TCR alpha and TCR beta cDNA libraries bearing sample barcodes and UMIs. TCRdb reanalysed the 5' RACE reads using MiXCR and keeps one entry per CDR3 protein. The data show a few hundred thousand distinct CDR3 sequences, over 7% seen once. The receptor comes from a man in his late teens or twenties who had mild COVID-19 (a few samples of this study predate the infection). Cell type and time point are not known. The specimen sequenced was PBMCs or a T cell subset sorted from them (not recorded which). The chain recombines TRBV7-2 with TRBJ2-1, with a possible D match to TRBD2 (5 bases). CDR3 coding DNA: TGTGCCGGAACGGGGTGGAATTCCTACAATGAGCAGTTCTTC. Protein product: CAGTGWNSYNEQFF.